The 30 T cell receptor beta chains below come from one sample, sequenced in a study of T cell repertoires in cytomegalovirus infection. No cognate antigen is known for these TCRs. MiXCR, applied by TCRdb to the reads, yields one record per CDR3 protein. The sample contains roughly 990,000 distinct CDR3 sequences, 30% to 40% of which appear only once. The material sequenced was cultured CD8+ T cells from PBMCs, taken from culture after CMV antigen stimulation. The origin of the receptors is a human donor in good health (CMV status not recorded). Some clones in this sample may be carry-over from other donors' samples.

Of note for this clonotype: A junction end diverges from the germline sequence, so it may reflect a read error. The chain uses TRBV4-2 and TRBJ1-1; D perhaps matches TRBD1 (5 bases). CDR1 is LGHNA, CDR2 YNFKEQ, per germline. The CDR3 contains 16 residues. This CDR3 is CASSQEEGTDFTEAFF. CDR3 bases: TGTGCCAGCAGTCAAGAAGAGGGGACGGACTTCACTGAAGCTTTCTTT.

Turning to this clonotype: At one of its ends the junction is not consistent with the germline gene, which may arise from a read error. The gene calls are TRBV7-6 and TRBJ1-5; D might be TRBD1 (5 bases). This CDR3 is built from 14 residues. The germline CDR1 and CDR2 sequences are SGHVS and FNYEAQ. The CDR3 DNA follows: TGTGCCAACAGCCCACCAGGGAGCAATCAGCCCCAGCATTTT. Protein product: CANSPPGSNQPQHF.

The chain has TRBV7-6 and TRBJ1-6; tentative D call: TRBD1 (5 bases). The CDR3 contains 15 residues. Deletions cut 5 bases from V and 6 bases from J, with 14 bases between. Germline V CDR1 and CDR2: SGHVS, FNYEAQ. CDR3 sequence: CASSPSGRSNSPLHF. CDR3 nucleotides: TGTGCCAGCAGCCCCTCAGGGAGGAGTAATTCACCCCTCCACTTT.

The chain is built from TRBV11-2 and TRBJ2-4; 10 nucleotides align to TRBD1. The length of the CDR3 is 16 residues. Germline lookup yields CDR1 SGHAT and CDR2 FQNNGV. The V and J ends lost 7 bases and 0 bases, in that order; junction bases with no gene match: 6. The DNA of the CDR3 is TGTGCCAGCACCTTGGGACAGGGGTTAGCCAAAAACATTCAGTACTTC. This translates into CASTLGQGLAKNIQYF.

This clonotype was seen more than once but under ten times. The chain recombines TRBV6-5 with TRBJ2-7, with 9 positions matching TRBD1. The CDR3 length is 14 residues. With 4 bases clipped from V and 4 bases from J, the junction kept 5 bases outside the gene matches. Germline V lookup: CDR1 MNHEY, CDR2 SVGAGI. The CDR3 spells CASSFGQGTYEQYF. The CDR3 DNA reads as TGTGCCAGCAGTTTCGGACAGGGGACGTACGAGCAGTACTTC.

In its sample, this clonotype was seen a few times. The V call is TRBV7-6, the J call TRBJ1-2, with D tentatively TRBD1 (5 bases). With 5 bases removed from V and 6 bases from J, the gap between germline ends came to 22 bases. This CDR3 is built from 16 residues. Germline V gene sequence: CDR1 SGHVS, CDR2 FNYEAQ. This CDR3 reads CASSHGGGGPGDGYTF. The CDR3 DNA reads as TGTGCCAGCAGCCATGGGGGGGGGGGACCTGGCGATGGCTACACCTTC.

This clonotype has a handful of counts. The genes are TRBV27 and TRBJ1-1, with D tentatively TRBD1 (6 bases). The CDR3 is 16 residues long. With 6 bases removed from V and 1 base from J, the gap between germline ends came to 18 bases. The germline V gene encodes CDR1 MNHEY and CDR2 SMNVEV (reference sequence). The CDR3 DNA reads as TGTGCCAGCAGCCTATCCGTGGGGGGGGCGAACACTGAAGCTTTCTTT. Protein product: CASSLSVGGANTEAFF.

The V and J genes are TRBV5-6 and TRBJ2-3; the match to TRBD1 covers 11 bases. The CDR3 sequence is 15 residues long. CDR1 is SGHDT, CDR2 YYEEEE, per germline. V trimming: 4 bases; J trimming: 4 bases; junction bases outside the gene matches: 5. CDR3 residues: CASSQGTGGSDTQYF. The CDR3 bases are TGTGCCAGCAGCCAAGGGACAGGGGGGTCAGATACGCAGTATTTT.

This clonotype was observed at least ten times. This rearrangement joins TRBV12-3 or TRBV12-4 to TRBJ1-5; 7 bases map to TRBD1. V lost 5 bases and J lost 4; bases outside the gene matches: 8. This CDR3 region has 15 residues. The CDR3 loop reads CASSVYGTVNQPQHF. As DNA, the CDR3 is TGTGCCAGCAGTGTTTACGGGACAGTTAATCAGCCCCAGCATTTT.

The rearrangement joins TRBV6-4 to TRBJ1-1; D possibly corresponds to TRBD1 (5 bases). CDR1 and CDR2 from the germline V gene are MRHNA and SNTAGT. V was shortened by 4 bases and J by 1 base, with 13 bases between the two germline ends. The CDR3 loop spans 15 amino acids. For the CDR3, the DNA is TGTGCCAGCAGTGTGCGGGGGGATGGGAACACTGAAGCTTTCTTT. Amino acid sequence: CASSVRGDGNTEAFF.

This chain uses TRBV7-9 with TRBJ2-1; D may be TRBD1 or TRBD2 (5 bases each). This CDR3 has 16 residues. V was shortened by 4 bases and J by 3 bases, with 16 bases between the two germline ends. CDR1 is SEHNR, CDR2 FQNEAQ, per germline (reference sequence). Here the CDR3 reads CASSSRGAPNYNEQFF. The CDR3 nucleotides read TGTGCCAGCAGCTCCAGAGGGGCTCCTAACTACAATGAGCAGTTCTTC. Based on the CDR3 plus reference TRBV7-9 and TRBJ2-1, the full variable domain is DTGVSQNPRHKITKRGQNVTFRCDPISEHNRLYWYRQTLGQGPEFLTYFQNEAQLEKSRLLSDRFSAERPKGSFSTLEIQRTEQGDSAMYLCASSSRGAPNYNEQFFGPGTRLTVL.

This chain uses TRBV20-1 with TRBJ2-2; the match to TRBD2 covers 9 bases. In germline, CDR1 is DFQATT, CDR2 SNEGSKA (reference sequence). Trimming cost V 3 bases and J 4 bases; bases outside gene matches: 3. The CDR3 consists of 14 residues. The CDR3 bases are TGCAGTGCTAGGCAACTAGCGGGCACCGGGGAGCTGTTTTTT. It encodes CSARQLAGTGELFF.

This clonotype was counted only a few times. This chain links TRBV29-1 with TRBJ1-1; 9 bases are shared with TRBD1. The germline V gene has CDR1 SQVTM and CDR2 ANQGSEA. The CDR3 has 20 residues. Trimming at V came to 1 base and at J to 4 bases, leaving 22 bases not matched to a gene. The CDR3 reads CSVEAYSRVGTGLFSTEAFF. Here the CDR3 DNA reads TGCAGCGTTGAAGCCTACTCCCGGGTCGGGACAGGGCTATTTAGCACTGAAGCTTTCTTT.

The rearrangement uses TRBV6-6 and TRBJ2-3, with 15 nucleotides matching TRBD2. The CDR3 runs to 17 residues. V shed 6 bases, J shed 5 bases, and the junction held 9 bases outside the gene matches. Germline CDR1 and CDR2: MNHNY and SVGAGI (reference sequence). The DNA of the CDR3 is TGTGCCAGCAGCACCTCAGGACTAGCGGGGGGGCAAGATACGCAGTATTTT. This gives the protein CASSTSGLAGGQDTQYF.

In this sample, this clonotype turned up a few times. This chain connects TRBV7-9 to TRBJ2-1; D possibly corresponds to TRBD1 (5 bases). V was pared by 6 bases and J by 1 base, with 10 bases between. The CDR3 is 14 amino acids. Germline-derived CDR1 and CDR2 are SEHNR and FQNEAQ (reference sequence). CDR3 in DNA: TGTGCCAGCAGGGAAGGGGCATCCTACAATGAGCAGTTCTTC. It specifies CASREGASYNEQFF.

The chain has TRBV5-1 and TRBJ1-3; no reliable D call. CDR3 length: 14 amino acids. The germline V gene encodes CDR1 SGHRS and CDR2 YFSETQ. The V gene lost 0 bases and the J gene lost 5 bases, with 9 bases spanning the gap. CDR3 DNA sequence: TGCGCCAGCAGCTTGGCACTGGGCAGAAACACCATATATTTT. Translated: CASSLALGRNTIYF.

This chain uses TRBV7-8 with TRBJ2-7; 7 nucleotides line up with TRBD2. The CDR3 runs to 16 residues. Unmatched junction bases numbered 14, after V lost 6 bases and J lost 3 bases. Germline V lookup: CDR1 SGHVS, CDR2 FQNEAQ. The CDR3 loop is CASRSTAAGEVYEQYV. The CDR3 bases are TGTGCCAGCAGATCGACGGCGGCGGGGGAGGTCTACGAGCAGTACGTC.

This rearrangement joins TRBV19 to TRBJ2-3; D gene unclear. This CDR3 has 13 residues. V was shortened by 1 base and J by 3 bases, with 5 bases between the two germline ends. CDR1 is LNHDA and CDR2 is SQIVND in the germline V gene (reference sequence). The CDR3 region is CASSIVRTDTQYF. CDR3 in DNA: TGTGCCAGTAGTATAGTAAGGACAGATACGCAGTATTTT.

The CDR3 DNA follows: TGTGCCAGCAGTTTAGCGCATGGGGCCTGGGTATATGGAAACACCATATATTTT. Residues: CASSLAHGAWVYGNTIYF. The chain combines TRBV12-3 or TRBV12-4 with TRBJ1-3, with D possibly TRBD1 on 5 matching bases. CDR3 size: 18 residues. Trimming stripped 0 bases from V and 3 bases from J, with 18 bases between.

The table lists this clonotype with a few counts. V and J are TRBV7-9 and TRBJ2-7; D is possibly TRBD1 or TRBD2 (5 bases each). V was clipped by 5 bases and J by 3 bases, with 14 bases between them. Germline CDR1 is SEHNR and CDR2 is FQNEAQ (reference sequence). The length of the CDR3 is 14 residues. The CDR3 DNA reads as TGTGCCAGCAGCCCCCCGGGGCGTTACTACGAGCAGTACTTC. Its translation is CASSPPGRYYEQYF.

This clonotype was detected a few times. The genes are TRBV12-3 or TRBV12-4 and TRBJ1-4; D possibly corresponds to TRBD1 (5 bases). Trimming took off 6 bases at V and 3 bases at J, with 11 bases between the two ends. The length of the CDR3 is 14 residues. Here the CDR3 DNA reads TGTGCCAGCAGCTTGGCAGGGCCTAATGAAAAACTGTTTTTT. Its translation: CASSLAGPNEKLFF.

This clonotype occurred many times. The gene calls are TRBV7-8 and TRBJ1-1; the D gene is possibly TRBD1 (6 bases). CDR1 SGHVS and CDR2 FQNEAQ come from the germline V gene. The V gene lost 5 bases and the J gene lost 6 bases, with 16 bases spanning the gap. The CDR3 extends over 14 amino acids. This CDR3 reads CASSGEGGRPEAFF. The CDR3 coding sequence is TGTGCCAGCAGCGGAGAGGGGGGACGACCTGAAGCTTTCTTT.

This chain uses TRBV7-9 with TRBJ2-2; either TRBD1 or TRBD2 may supply D (6 bases each). The CDR3 sequence is 14 residues long. Germline values: CDR1 SEHNR, CDR2 FQNEAQ (reference sequence). The V end was cut by 7 bases, the J end by 5 bases, with 14 bases between. The CDR3 DNA reads as TGTGCCAGCACCCACAGGGAGGCGACCGGGGAGCTGTTTTTT. Its protein product is CASTHREATGELFF.

The J gene is TRBJ1-1, the V gene TRBV14; 8 bases are a match to TRBD1. The CDR3 covers 12 residues. The germline gives CDR1 SGHDN, CDR2 FVKESK. V gave up 7 bases and J gave up 7 bases; unmatched junction bases: 5. In DNA, the CDR3 is TGTGCCAGCAATCCAGGGGGCGGTGAAGCTTTCTTT. This gives the protein CASNPGGGEAFF.

This clonotype has just one count. J is TRBJ1-2 and V is TRBV27; D gene ambiguous. V lost 4 bases, J lost 5 bases, and 17 bases lay in between. From germline, CDR1 is MNHEY and CDR2 SMNVEV (reference sequence). The CDR3 is made up of 15 amino acids. The CDR3 loop reads CASSSRTPVGYGYTF. Here the CDR3 DNA reads TGTGCCAGCAGTTCGCGAACCCCTGTCGGTTATGGCTACACCTTC.

The V gene is TRBV9, the J gene TRBJ1-2; TRBD1 matches at 8 bases. Germline V gene lookup returns CDR1 SGDLS and CDR2 YYNGEE. The length of the CDR3 is 14 residues. Losses at the gene ends were 0 bases for V and 6 bases for J; bases not matched to a gene: 4. The CDR3 spells CASSVGQGRNGYTF. Here the CDR3 DNA reads TGTGCCAGCAGCGTAGGACAGGGGAGAAATGGCTACACCTTC. The entire variable domain, with the rest obtained from reference TRBV9 and TRBJ1-2, is as follows: DSGVTQTPKHLITATGQRVTLRCSPRSGDLSVYWYQQSLDQGLQFLIQYYNGEERAKGNILERFSAQQFPDLHSELNLSSLELGDSALYFCASSVGQGRNGYTFGSGTRLTVV.

This chain connects TRBV6-8 to TRBJ2-2, with TRBD1 matching over 8 bases. CDR1 is MNHGY, CDR2 SAAAGT, per germline. The trim removed 7 bases at V and 5 bases at J, leaving 9 bases unmatched. CDR3 length equals 15 residues. The CDR3 region is CASTLTGGGTGELFF. The CDR3 nucleotides are TGTGCCAGCACCCTCACAGGGGGTGGTACCGGGGAGCTGTTTTTT.

This clonotype was counted at least ten times. The chain uses TRBV15 and TRBJ2-3; 8 bases map to TRBD2. Germline V gene data show CDR1 as LNHNV and CDR2 as YYDKDF (reference sequence). V lost 0 bases to trimming and J lost 5 bases; unmatched junction nucleotides: 4. CDR3 length: 15 residues. The CDR3 loop reads CATSREAGVGDTQYF. The CDR3 bases are TGTGCCACCAGCAGAGAAGCGGGGGTGGGAGATACGCAGTATTTT. Full variable domain (outside the CDR3, taken from reference TRBV15 and TRBJ2-3): DAMVIQNPRYQVTQFGKPVTLSCSQTLNHNVMYWYQQKSSQAPKLLFHYYDKDFNNEADTPDNFQSRRPNTSFCFLDIRSPGLGDTAMYLCATSREAGVGDTQYFGPGTRLTVL.

This clonotype occurred many times. The chain uses TRBV7-2 and TRBJ1-2, with a tentative D call TRBD1 (5 bases). The germline V and J ends were trimmed by 8 bases and 6 bases, with 13 bases remaining between them. Germline-derived CDR1 and CDR2 are SGHTA and FQGNSA. This CDR3 spans 12 amino acids. CDR3 loop: CASGGGWNGYTF. In DNA form, the CDR3 reads TGTGCCAGCGGTGGGGGGTGGAATGGCTACACCTTC. The whole variable domain, filled in from reference TRBV7-2 and TRBJ1-2, reads GAGVSQSPSNKVTEKGKDVELRCDPISGHTALYWYRQSLGQGLEFLIYFQGNSAPDKSGLPSDRFSAERTGGSVSTLTIQRTQQEDSAVYLCASGGGWNGYTFGSGTRLTVV.

The genes are TRBV2 and TRBJ2-1; D is unclear. Germline CDR1 reads SNHLY; CDR2 reads FYNNEI. This CDR3 is 11 amino acids long. Trimming took 3 bases from V and 9 from J, leaving 6 bases between them. The CDR3 loop is CASSDPSEQFF. The CDR3 nucleotides are TGTGCCAGCAGTGACCCGAGTGAGCAGTTCTTC.